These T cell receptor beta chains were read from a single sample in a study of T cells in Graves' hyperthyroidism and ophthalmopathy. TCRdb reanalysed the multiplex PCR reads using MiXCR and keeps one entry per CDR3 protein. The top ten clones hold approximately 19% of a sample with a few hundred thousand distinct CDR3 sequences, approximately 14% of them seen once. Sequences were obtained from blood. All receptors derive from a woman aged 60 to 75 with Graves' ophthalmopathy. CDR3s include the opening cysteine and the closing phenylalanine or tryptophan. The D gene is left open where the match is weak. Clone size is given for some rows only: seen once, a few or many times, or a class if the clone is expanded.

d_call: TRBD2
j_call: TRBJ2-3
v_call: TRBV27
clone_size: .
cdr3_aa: CASSSRLAGGAAPDTQYF
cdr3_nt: TGTGCCAGCAGTTCAAGACTAGCGGGAGGGGCGGCACCAGATACGCAGTATTTT

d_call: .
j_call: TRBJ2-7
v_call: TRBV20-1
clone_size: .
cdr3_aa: CSARSRDFSYEQYF
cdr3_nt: TGCAGTGCTAGAAGTCGGGATTTCTCCTACGAGCAGTACTTC

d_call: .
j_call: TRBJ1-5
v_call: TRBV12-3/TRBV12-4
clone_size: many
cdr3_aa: CASSSDTGLNQPQHF
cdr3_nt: TGTGCCAGCAGTTCGGACACAGGTCTCAATCAGCCCCAGCATTTT

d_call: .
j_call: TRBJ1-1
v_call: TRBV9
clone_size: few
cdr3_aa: CASSVGPGVEAEAFF
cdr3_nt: TGTGCCAGCAGCGTAGGGCCAGGAGTCGAGGCTGAAGCTTTCTTT

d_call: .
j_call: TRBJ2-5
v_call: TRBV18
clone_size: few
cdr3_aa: CASSLIPPGRQETQYF
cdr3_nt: TGTGCCAGCTCACTCATCCCTCCAGGCCGCCAAGAGACCCAGTACTTC

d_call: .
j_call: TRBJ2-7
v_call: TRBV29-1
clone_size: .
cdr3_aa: CSAADGRYEQYF
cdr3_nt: TGCAGCGCCGCGGACGGGCGCTACGAGCAGTACTTC

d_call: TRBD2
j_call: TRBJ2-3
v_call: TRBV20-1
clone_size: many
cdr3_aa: CSARATSGFTDTQYF
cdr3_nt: TGCAGTGCTAGAGCAACTAGCGGGTTCACAGATACGCAGTATTTT

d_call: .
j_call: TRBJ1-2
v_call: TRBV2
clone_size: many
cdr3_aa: CASSEEGNYGYTF
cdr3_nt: TGTGCCAGCAGTGAAGAGGGAAACTATGGCTACACCTTC

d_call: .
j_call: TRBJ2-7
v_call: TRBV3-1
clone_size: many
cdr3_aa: CASSQGAASSHEQYF
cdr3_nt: TGTGCCAGCAGCCAAGGGGCCGCGAGCTCCCACGAGCAGTACTTC

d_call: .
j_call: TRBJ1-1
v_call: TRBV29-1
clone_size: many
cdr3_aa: CSVKRALGTEAFF
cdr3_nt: TGCAGCGTTAAGAGGGCCCTGGGGACTGAAGCTTTCTTT

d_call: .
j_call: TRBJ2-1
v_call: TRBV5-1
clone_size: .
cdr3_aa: CASSFEGSYNEQFF
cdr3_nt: TGCGCCAGCAGCTTTGAGGGTTCCTACAATGAGCAGTTCTTC

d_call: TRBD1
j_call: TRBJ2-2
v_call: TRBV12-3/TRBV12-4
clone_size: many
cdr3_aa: CASSPGTGATGELFF
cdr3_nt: TGTGCCAGCAGCCCTGGGACAGGGGCAACCGGGGAGCTGTTTTTT

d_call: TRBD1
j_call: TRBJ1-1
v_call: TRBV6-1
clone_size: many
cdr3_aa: CASSPNVDRAEAFF
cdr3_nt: TGTGCCAGCAGTCCTAACGTCGACAGGGCTGAAGCTTTCTTT

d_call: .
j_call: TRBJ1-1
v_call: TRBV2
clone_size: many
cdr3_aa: CASSELFGSGMNTEAFF
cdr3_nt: TGTGCCAGCAGTGAACTCTTCGGAAGTGGTATGAACACTGAAGCTTTCTTT

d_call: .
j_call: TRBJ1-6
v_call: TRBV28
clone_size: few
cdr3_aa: CASSTHRGGASPLHF
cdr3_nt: TGTGCCAGCAGTACTCATCGGGGGGGCGCGTCACCCCTCCACTTT

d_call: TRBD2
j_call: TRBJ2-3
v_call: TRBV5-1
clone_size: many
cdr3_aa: CASRAGTSGSTDTQYF
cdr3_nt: TGCGCCAGCAGGGCCGGGACTAGCGGGAGCACAGATACGCAGTATTTT

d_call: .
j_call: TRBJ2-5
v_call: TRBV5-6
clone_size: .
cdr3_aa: CASSPLTTLETQYF
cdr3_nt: TGTGCCAGCAGCCCCCTGACGACGCTCGAGACCCAGTACTTC

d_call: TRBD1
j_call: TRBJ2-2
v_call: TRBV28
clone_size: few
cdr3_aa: CASTLGPTGDHTGELFF
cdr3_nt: TGTGCCAGCACCTTAGGACCTACAGGGGACCACACCGGGGAGCTGTTTTTT

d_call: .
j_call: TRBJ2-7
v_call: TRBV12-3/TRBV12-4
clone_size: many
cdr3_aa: CASSLALGAGEVEEQYF
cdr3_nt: TGTGCCAGCAGTTTAGCGCTTGGGGCAGGGGAGGTGGAAGAGCAGTACTTC

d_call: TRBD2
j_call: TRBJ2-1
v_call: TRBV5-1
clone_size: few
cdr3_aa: CASSLWREGHSEQFF
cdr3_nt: TGCGCCAGCAGCTTGTGGCGGGAGGGCCATAGTGAGCAGTTCTTC

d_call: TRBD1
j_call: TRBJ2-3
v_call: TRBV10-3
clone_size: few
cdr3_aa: CAISESYRGDTQYF
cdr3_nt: TGTGCCATCAGTGAGTCATACAGGGGAGATACGCAGTATTTT

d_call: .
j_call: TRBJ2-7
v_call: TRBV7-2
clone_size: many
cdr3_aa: CASSLEMVSEQYF
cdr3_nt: TGTGCCAGCAGCTTGGAGATGGTCTCCGAGCAGTACTTC

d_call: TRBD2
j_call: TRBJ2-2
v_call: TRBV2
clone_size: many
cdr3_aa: CASRPGRGGTGELFF
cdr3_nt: TGTGCCAGCAGGCCTGGGAGGGGTGGGACCGGGGAGCTGTTTTTT

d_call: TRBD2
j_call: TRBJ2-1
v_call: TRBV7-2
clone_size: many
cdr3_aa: CASSPRPGLAGGRLQFF
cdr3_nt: TGTGCCAGCAGCCCCAGGCCGGGACTAGCGGGAGGACGCCTGCAGTTCTTC

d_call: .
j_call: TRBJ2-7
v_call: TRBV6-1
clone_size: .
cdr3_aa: CASSKQGNSYEQYF
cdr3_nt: TGTGCCAGCAGCAAACAGGGAAACTCCTACGAGCAGTACTTC

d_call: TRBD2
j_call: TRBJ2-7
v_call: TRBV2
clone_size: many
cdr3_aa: CASSDRGLAGSYEQYF
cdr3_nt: TGTGCCAGCAGTGACCGGGGGCTAGCGGGATCCTACGAGCAGTACTTC

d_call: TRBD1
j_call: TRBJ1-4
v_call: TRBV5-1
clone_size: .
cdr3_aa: CASSLATTGGEKLFF
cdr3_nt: TGCGCCAGCAGCTTGGCTACGACAGGGGGTGAAAAACTGTTTTTT

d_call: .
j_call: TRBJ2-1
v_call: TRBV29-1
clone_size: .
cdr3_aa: CSVDGFMDGQFF
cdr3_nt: TGCAGCGTTGACGGCTTTATGGATGGGCAGTTCTTC